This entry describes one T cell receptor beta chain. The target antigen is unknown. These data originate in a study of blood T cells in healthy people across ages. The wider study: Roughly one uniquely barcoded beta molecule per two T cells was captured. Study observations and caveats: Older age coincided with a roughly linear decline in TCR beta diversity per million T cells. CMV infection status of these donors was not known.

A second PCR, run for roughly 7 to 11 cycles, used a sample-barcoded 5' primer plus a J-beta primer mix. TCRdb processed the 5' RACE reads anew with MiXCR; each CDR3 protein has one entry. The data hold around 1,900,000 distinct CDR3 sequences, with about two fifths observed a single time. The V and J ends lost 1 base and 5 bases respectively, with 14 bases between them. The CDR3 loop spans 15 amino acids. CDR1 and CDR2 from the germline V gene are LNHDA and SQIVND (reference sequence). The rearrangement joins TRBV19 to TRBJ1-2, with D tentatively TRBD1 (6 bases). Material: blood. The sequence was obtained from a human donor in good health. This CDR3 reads CASSIGTASRYGYTF. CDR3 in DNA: TGTGCCAGTAGTATAGGGACAGCATCTCGATATGGCTACACCTTC.